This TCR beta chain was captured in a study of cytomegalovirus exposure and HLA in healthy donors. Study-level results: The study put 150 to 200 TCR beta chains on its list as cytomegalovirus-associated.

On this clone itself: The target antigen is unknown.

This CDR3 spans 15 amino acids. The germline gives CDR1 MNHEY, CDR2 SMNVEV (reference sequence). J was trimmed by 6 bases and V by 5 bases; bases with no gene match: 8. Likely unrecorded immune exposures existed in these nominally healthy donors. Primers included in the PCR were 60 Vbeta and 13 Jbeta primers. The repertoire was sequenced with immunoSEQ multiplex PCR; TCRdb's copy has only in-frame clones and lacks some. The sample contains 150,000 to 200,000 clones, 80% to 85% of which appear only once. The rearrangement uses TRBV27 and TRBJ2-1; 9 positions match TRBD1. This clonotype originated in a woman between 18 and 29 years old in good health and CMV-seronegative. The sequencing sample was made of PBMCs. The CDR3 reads CASSRVSTGGNEQFF. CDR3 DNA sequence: TGTGCCAGCAGTCGCGTCTCGACAGGGGGCAATGAGCAGTTCTTC.